These 6 T cell receptor beta chains share one sample of origin, sequenced in a study of blood T cells in healthy people across ages. Then a second PCR, running about 6 to 12 cycles, was carried out with a sample-barcoded 5' primer and a J-beta primer mix. One entry per CDR3 protein results from TCRdb running MiXCR on the 5' RACE reads. The sample shows 1.4 million to 1.5 million distinct CDR3 sequences, roughly 45% of them seen only once. Input material: blood. Receptors originate from a woman between 18 and 30 years old in good health.

The chain has TRBV6-2 or TRBV6-3 and TRBJ2-1, with TRBD2 matching over 7 bases. In germline, CDR1 is MNHEY, CDR2 SVGEGT. The J segment lost 9 bases and the V segment lost 4 bases, leaving 6 bases of the junction unmatched. The CDR3 has 13 amino acids. CDR3 region: CASSWGLLAEQFF. As DNA, the CDR3 is TGTGCCAGCAGTTGGGGACTACTCGCTGAGCAGTTCTTC.

The chain carries TRBV29-1 and TRBJ1-2, with 12 bases matching TRBD1. The CDR3 is 15 residues long. The V segment lost 1 base and the J segment 7 bases; nucleotides outside the gene matches: 7. CDR1 is SQVTM, CDR2 ANQGSEA, per germline. CDR3 sequence: CSVEVAGTGGRGYTF. Written as DNA, the CDR3 is TGCAGCGTTGAAGTCGCCGGGACAGGGGGCCGTGGCTACACCTTC.

A few counts support this clonotype. The CDR3 spells CASSQGTGPNYGYTF. Written as DNA, the CDR3 is TGTGCCAGCAGCCAGGGGACAGGGCCTAACTATGGCTACACCTTC. This rearrangement joins TRBV3-1 to TRBJ1-2; 9 bases line up with TRBD1. The CDR3 has 15 residues. J was trimmed by 0 bases and V by 3 bases; bases with no gene match: 2. CDR1 LGHDT and CDR2 YNNKEL come from the germline V gene (reference sequence).

This chain links TRBV2 with TRBJ2-4; tentatively, D is TRBD1 or TRBD2 (7 bases each). CDR3 length: 16 amino acids. Germline V gives CDR1 SNHLY, CDR2 FYNNEI. V shed 0 bases and J shed 5 bases, with 14 bases lying between them. Here the CDR3 reads CASSEAPGGVENIQYF. The CDR3 DNA reads as TGTGCCAGCAGTGAAGCGCCAGGGGGGGTAGAAAACATTCAGTACTTC. The whole variable domain, filled in from reference TRBV2 and TRBJ2-4, reads EPEVTQTPSHQVTQMGQEVILRCVPISNHLYFYWYRQILGQKVEFLVSFYNNEISEKSEIFDDQFSVERPDGSNFTLKIRSTKLEDSAMYFCASSEAPGGVENIQYFGAGTRLSVL.

This clonotype was counted a few times. The chain has TRBV7-2 and TRBJ2-1, with D perhaps TRBD1 or TRBD2 (5 bases each). The V and J ends lost 5 bases and 3 bases respectively, with 14 bases between them. This CDR3 comprises 15 residues. Per the germline V gene, CDR1 is SGHTA and CDR2 is FQGNSA. CDR3 sequence: CASSIGTSYYNEQFF. CDR3 nucleotide sequence: TGTGCCAGCAGCATCGGGACGAGCTACTACAATGAGCAGTTCTTC.

This clonotype was detected a few times. The chain joins TRBV10-2 to TRBJ2-7, with TRBD2 matching 9 bases. Germline CDR1 is WSHSY and CDR2 is SAAADI. The CDR3 is 14 amino acids. Germline trimming cut 6 bases from V and 2 bases from J; bases unmatched to any gene: 5. CDR3 bases: TGCGCCAGCAGAGGTAGCGGGGGAGCCTACGAGCAGTACTTC. It is translated as CASRGSGGAYEQYF.